The 2 T cell receptor beta chains given below trace back to one sample, sequenced in a study of shared clonotypes between healthy human individuals. Clones were read by immunoSEQ multiplex PCR, and TCRdb kept only the in-frame ones, dropping some. The data show more than 2,000,000 clones, 80% to 95% seen once. The sample consisted of naive CD4+ T cells from PBMCs. Subset reported: CD45RA+ positively selected. The receptors stem from a man aged 18 to 35 in good health. Some clones in this sample may be carry-over from other donors' samples.

This clone was found once. The J gene is TRBJ2-7, the V gene TRBV6-5, with a weak D call TRBD2 (6 bases). The length of the CDR3 is 16 residues. Per germline, CDR1 MNHEY and CDR2 SVGAGI. V was trimmed by 0 bases and J by 3 bases, leaving 15 bases between them. This chain's CDR3 is CASSYSVGLTFYEQYF. CDR3 nucleotide sequence: TGTGCCAGCAGTTACTCAGTGGGACTGACATTCTACGAGCAGTACTTC.

The CDR3 is CAWSGLFLTGELFF. CDR3 DNA: TGTGCCTGGAGTGGGCTTTTTCTCACCGGGGAGCTGTTTTTT. The chain links TRBV30 to TRBJ2-2, with unresolved D. Germline V CDR1 and CDR2: GTSNPN, SVGIG (reference sequence). V lost 1 base and J 4 bases, leaving 10 bases between the germline ends. CDR3 length: 14 amino acids.